This T cell receptor (beta chain) was observed in a study of Graves' ophthalmopathy and Graves' hyperthyroidism. Study findings and constraints: Using 13 signatures, a model distinguished ophthalmopathy from stable hyperthyroidism, reaching about 85% sensitivity and about 81% specificity. The model predicted progression of ophthalmopathy with a sensitivity of roughly 70%, and its specificity was about 73%.

Ten or more counts support this clonotype. Its antigen is as yet unknown. RNA transcripts were the template, and TCR beta CDR3 regions were amplified from them. First-round RT-PCR used HTBI primers; second-round multiplex PCR followed. TCRdb called the multiplex PCR reads again in MiXCR, with one record for every CDR3 protein. The sample carries around 400,000 distinct CDR3 sequences, more than 20% recorded once. Trimming took off 8 bases at V and 0 bases at J, with 17 bases between the two ends. This CDR3 contains 16 residues. CDR1 and CDR2 (germline): MDHEN, SYDVKM. This chain connects TRBV28 to TRBJ1-5; perhaps TRBD1 as D (6 bases). The sequenced sample consisted of peripheral blood. This receptor was taken from a woman aged 18-29 years with stable Graves' hyperthyroidism. This CDR3 is CASRADRLYSNQPQHF. The CDR3 DNA sequence: TGTGCCAGCCGAGCGGACAGACTTTATAGCAATCAGCCCCAGCATTTT.